These 2 T cell receptor beta chains originate from one sample sequenced in a study of CD8 T cells in ankylosing spondylitis. Each CDR3 protein gets one entry after TCRdb re-called the 5' RACE reads with MiXCR. The table shows 150,000 to 200,000 distinct CDR3 sequences, with approximately 16% occurring only once. Source material: blood, either unsorted or a sorted T cell fraction (not recorded which). The receptor source for this set is a male donor with ankylosing spondylitis or in good health (not recorded which).

Only one count was recorded for this clonotype. The chain couples TRBV28 to TRBJ1-1, with D unclear. The CDR3 sequence is 13 residues long. CDR1 is MDHEN, CDR2 SYDVKM, per germline. The V gene lost 7 bases and the J gene lost 7 bases, with 16 bases spanning the gap. The CDR3 region is CASTESPGYEAFF. CDR3 nucleotide sequence: TGTGCCAGCACCGAAAGTCCAGGTTATGAAGCTTTCTTT.

The chain combines TRBV29-1 with TRBJ2-1; 12 positions match TRBD2. The CDR3 spans 16 residues. The V gene end was trimmed by 7 bases and the J gene end by 4 bases; junction bases not matched to a gene: 11. The V gene's germline CDR1 is SQVTM and CDR2 ANQGSEA. CDR3 nucleotides: TGCAGCGCTGTTCCGCCCGGGACTAGCGGGTACAATGAGCAGTTCTTC. Amino acid sequence: CSAVPPGTSGYNEQFF.